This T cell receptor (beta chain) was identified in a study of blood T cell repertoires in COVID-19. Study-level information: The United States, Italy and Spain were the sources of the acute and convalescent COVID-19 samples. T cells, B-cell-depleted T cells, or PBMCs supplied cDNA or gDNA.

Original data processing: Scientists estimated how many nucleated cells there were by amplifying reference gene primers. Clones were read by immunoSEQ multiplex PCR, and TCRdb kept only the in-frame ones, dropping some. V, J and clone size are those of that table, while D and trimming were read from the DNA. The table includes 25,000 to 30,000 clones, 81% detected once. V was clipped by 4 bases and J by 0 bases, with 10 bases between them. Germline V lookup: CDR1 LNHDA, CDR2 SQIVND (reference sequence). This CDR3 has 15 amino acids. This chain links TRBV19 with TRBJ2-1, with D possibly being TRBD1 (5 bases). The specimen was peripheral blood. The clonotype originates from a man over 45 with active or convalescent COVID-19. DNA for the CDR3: TGTGCCAGTAGTAAACGGACAAGCTCCTACAATGAGCAGTTCTTC. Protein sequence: CASSKRTSSYNEQFF. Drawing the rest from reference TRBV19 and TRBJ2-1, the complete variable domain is DGGITQSPKYLFRKEGQNVTLSCEQNLNHDAMYWYRQDPGQGLRLIYYSQIVNDFQKGDIAEGYSVSREKKESFPLTVTSAQKNPTAFYLCASSKRTSSYNEQFFGPGTRLTVL.